Presented here are 8 T cell receptor beta chains from one specimen sequenced in a study of naive and memory T cell subsets (dated by TCRdb to about 2017). The library was produced with 5' RACE. TCRdb shows the sequencer as Illumina MiSeq. TCR RNA was reverse transcribed with SuperScript IV using alpha and beta constant region primers for the blood and skin samples. TCRdb applied fastp at Q25 and MiXCR to the public reads, then kept only in-frame beta chains. Merged by CDR3 protein, the rows form single entries marked with the most common genes and DNA. For this sample there are just over 25,000 distinct CDR3 sequences; roughly 23% appear just once. The leading ten clones occupy around 1.8% of the sample. Whole blood analysis involved drawing roughly 2.5 ml of peripheral blood from adult healthy volunteers into Tempus tubes and then extracting RNA following the manufacturer's instructions. These receptors originate from a female donor in good health.

The genes are TRBV29-1 and TRBJ2-7, with D hard to call. This CDR3 has 11 residues. The germline V gene has CDR1 SQVTM and CDR2 ANQGSEA. CDR3 sequence reads: CSALTRYEQYF. The CDR3 nucleotides are TGCAGTGCTTTGACCAGATACGAGCAGTACTTC.

At least ten counts were recorded for this clonotype. This chain joins TRBV28 and TRBJ2-1, with 9 bases aligning to TRBD1. The V gene's germline CDR1 is MDHEN and CDR2 SYDVKM. The CDR3 runs to 16 residues. Trimming cost V 7 bases and J 3 bases; bases outside gene matches: 10. Here the CDR3 DNA reads TGTGCCAGCAAGGGACCGGGACAGGGAAGCTACAATGAGCAGTTCTTC. Translated: CASKGPGQGSYNEQFF.

At least ten counts were recorded for this clonotype. The gene calls are TRBV20-1 and TRBJ2-1, with no clear D. The CDR3 spans 12 residues. The germline CDR1 and CDR2 sequences are DFQATT and SNEGSKA (reference sequence). V lost 0 bases, J lost 9 bases, and 9 bases lay in between. DNA for the CDR3: TGCAGTGCTAGAGAGCATCCTAGTGAGCAGTTCTTC. Amino acids: CSAREHPSEQFF.

This clonotype was seen at least ten times. The V and J genes are TRBV11-3 and TRBJ1-3; D remains ambiguous. Germline V gene data show CDR1 as SGHNT and CDR2 as YENEEA. Trimming took off 7 bases at V and 0 bases at J, with 16 bases between the two ends. The CDR3 sequence is 16 residues long. The CDR3: CASIGASRISGNTIYF. CDR3 DNA: TGTGCCAGCATAGGTGCGTCCCGCATCTCTGGAAACACCATATATTTT.

This sequence joins TRBV6-1 and TRBJ1-6, with D perhaps TRBD1 (5 bases). The CDR3 is 13 amino acids. V lost 3 bases and J lost 7, with 7 bases in between. Germline V CDR1 and CDR2: MNHNS, SASEGT. CDR3 in DNA: TGTGCCAGCAGTGACAGGGAAAATTCACCCCTCCACTTT. Translating gives CASSDRENSPLHF.

This clonotype was picked up a small number of times. The chain carries TRBV6-5 and TRBJ2-5; TRBD1 matches at 9 bases. The CDR3 runs 15 residues. With V trimmed by 2 bases and J by 5 bases, 6 bases remained unmatched. Germline loops: CDR1 MNHEY, CDR2 SVGAGI. This CDR3 reads CASSYGDRVGETQYF. DNA for the CDR3: TGTGCCAGCAGTTACGGGGACAGGGTGGGCGAGACCCAGTACTTC.

Many counts were recorded for this clonotype. This CDR3 is CSVRLGNTGELFF. The CDR3 DNA sequence: TGCAGCGTACGGCTGGGGAACACCGGGGAGCTGTTTTTT. The J gene is TRBJ2-2, the V gene TRBV29-1; D remains unclear. With 6 bases removed from V and 1 base from J, the gap between germline ends came to 9 bases. This CDR3 spans 13 amino acids. CDR1 is SQVTM, CDR2 ANQGSEA, per germline.

This clonotype was detected a few times. This chain links TRBV6-6 with TRBJ1-1; no clear D. From germline, CDR1 is MNHNY and CDR2 SVGAGI (reference sequence). The V and J ends lost 6 bases and 4 bases respectively, with 9 bases between them. CDR3 length equals 12 residues. Here the CDR3 DNA reads TGTGCCAGCAGACGGCCTGGCACTGAAGCTTTCTTT. Amino acid sequence: CASRRPGTEAFF.